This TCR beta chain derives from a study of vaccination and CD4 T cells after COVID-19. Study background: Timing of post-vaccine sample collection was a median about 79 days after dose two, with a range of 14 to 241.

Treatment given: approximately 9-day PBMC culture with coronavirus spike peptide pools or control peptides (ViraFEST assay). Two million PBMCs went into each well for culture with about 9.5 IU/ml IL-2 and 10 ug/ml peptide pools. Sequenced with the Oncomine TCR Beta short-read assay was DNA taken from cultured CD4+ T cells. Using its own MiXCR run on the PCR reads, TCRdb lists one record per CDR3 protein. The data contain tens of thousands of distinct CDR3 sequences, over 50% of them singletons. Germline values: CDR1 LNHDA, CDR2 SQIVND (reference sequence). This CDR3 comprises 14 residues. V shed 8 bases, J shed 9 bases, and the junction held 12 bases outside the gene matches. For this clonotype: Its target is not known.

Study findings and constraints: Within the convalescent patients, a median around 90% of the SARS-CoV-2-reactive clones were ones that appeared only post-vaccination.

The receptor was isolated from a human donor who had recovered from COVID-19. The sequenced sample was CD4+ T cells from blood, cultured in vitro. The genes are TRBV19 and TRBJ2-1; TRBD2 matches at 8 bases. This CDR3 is CASAGLADAGEQFF. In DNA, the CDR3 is TGTGCCAGTGCTGGACTAGCCGATGCAGGTGAGCAGTTCTTC.